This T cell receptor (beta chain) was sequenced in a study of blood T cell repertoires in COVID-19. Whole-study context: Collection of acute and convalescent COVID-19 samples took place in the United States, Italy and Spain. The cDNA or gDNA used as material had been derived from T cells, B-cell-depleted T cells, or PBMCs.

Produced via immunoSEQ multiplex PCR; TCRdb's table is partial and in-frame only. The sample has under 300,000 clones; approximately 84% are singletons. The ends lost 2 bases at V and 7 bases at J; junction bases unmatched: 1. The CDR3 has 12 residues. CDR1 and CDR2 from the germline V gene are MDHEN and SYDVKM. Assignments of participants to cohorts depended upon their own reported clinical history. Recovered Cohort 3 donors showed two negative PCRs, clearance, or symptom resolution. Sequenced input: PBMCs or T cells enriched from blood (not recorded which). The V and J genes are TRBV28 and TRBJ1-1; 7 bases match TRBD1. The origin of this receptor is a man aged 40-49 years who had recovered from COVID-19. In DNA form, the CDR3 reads TGTGCCAGCAGTTTACGGGACAGTGAAGCTTTCTTT. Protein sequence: CASSLRDSEAFF. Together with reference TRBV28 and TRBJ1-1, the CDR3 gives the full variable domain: DVKVTQSSRYLVKRTGEKVFLECVQDMDHENMFWYRQDPGLGLRLIYFSYDVKMKEKGDIPEGYSVSREKKERFSLILESASTNQTSMYLCASSLRDSEAFFGQGTRLTVV.